This T cell receptor (beta chain) was profiled in a study of early T cells in non-severe SARS-CoV-2 infection. This clonotype was seen many times. cDNA molecules, individually, were tagged with unique molecular identifiers. TCRdb re-called the 5' RACE reads with MiXCR, one entry per CDR3 protein. Counted here are over 45,000 distinct CDR3 sequences, under 8% occurring once; the ten biggest clones make up 4.5% to 6%. Deletions cut 3 bases from V and 1 base from J, with 7 bases between. There are 13 residues in the CDR3. Germline assignment: CDR1 SGHDT and CDR2 YYEEEE. The chain couples TRBV5-6 to TRBJ1-1; no clear D gene. This receptor was identified in an adult who was a healthcare worker with PCR-confirmed SARS-CoV-2 infection or an uninfected control (not recorded which). This material consisted of whole blood, taken at baseline. The CDR3 loop is CASSYSGNTEAFF. The CDR3 DNA follows: TGTGCCAGCAGCTACTCAGGGAACACTGAAGCTTTCTTT.